What follows describes a single T cell receptor beta chain. Clinical histories supplied by participants themselves formed the basis of cohort assignment. CDR1 is SGHKS, CDR2 YYEKEE, per germline (reference sequence). There are 13 residues in the CDR3. With 3 bases clipped from V and 6 bases from J, the junction kept 4 bases outside the gene matches. Sequenced by immunoSEQ multiplex PCR; TCRdb stores in-frame clones only, minus some. The sample has 250,000 to 350,000 clones, 90% seen once. The sample belongs to a study of blood T cell repertoires in COVID-19. Study background: Samples of COVID-19 (acute and convalescent) were obtained from the United States, Italy and Spain. The analysed material was cDNA or gDNA that came from T cells, B-cell-depleted T cells, or PBMCs.

V and J are TRBV5-5 and TRBJ1-1; 8 positions agree with TRBD1. The sequence was obtained from a woman in her late teens or twenties with acute COVID-19. The sequencing input was PBMCs or T cells enriched from blood (not recorded which). The CDR3 sequence is CASSWDRKAEAFF. The CDR3 bases are TGTGCCAGCAGCTGGGACAGGAAGGCTGAAGCTTTCTTT.